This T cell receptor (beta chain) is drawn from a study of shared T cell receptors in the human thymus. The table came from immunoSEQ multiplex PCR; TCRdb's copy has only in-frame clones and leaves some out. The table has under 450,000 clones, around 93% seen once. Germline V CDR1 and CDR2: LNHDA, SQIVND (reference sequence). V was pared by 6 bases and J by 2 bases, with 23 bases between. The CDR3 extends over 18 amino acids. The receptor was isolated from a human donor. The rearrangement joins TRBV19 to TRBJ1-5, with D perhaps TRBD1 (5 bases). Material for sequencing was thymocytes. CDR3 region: CASRSWGLRGFGNQPQHF. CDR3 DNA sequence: TGTGCCAGTAGATCCTGGGGACTACGGGGTTTCGGCAATCAGCCCCAGCATTTT.